Listed below are T cell receptor beta chains from one sample, sequenced in a study of naive and memory T cell subsets. TCRdb redid the calling of the UMI-ligation and nested PCR reads with MiXCR, one entry per CDR3 protein. The sample has approximately 90,000 distinct CDR3 sequences; over 9% are singletons. The sequencing sample was made of naive CD4+ T cells from blood. These receptors originate from a human donor in good health. Both conserved end residues are trimmed from each CDR3.

TRBV18	TRBJ2-7	ASSPIAVPYEQY
TRBV7-2	TRBJ2-1	ASSLSPPGLSSYNEQF
TRBV20-1	TRBJ2-5	SARGVLAGETQY
TRBV7-2	TRBJ2-2	ASSLVATGELF
TRBV6-6	TRBJ2-3	ASRGAGATDTQY
TRBV7-2	TRBJ2-7	ASSWTSGGAYEQY
TRBV7-9	TRBJ1-6	ASSVGTSGNSPLH
TRBV7-9	TRBJ2-1	ASSPRILEQF
TRBV6-1	TRBJ1-4	ASRAGQGGEKLF
TRBV4-1	TRBJ2-7	ASSQDRSRAGGEQY
TRBV29-1	TRBJ1-4	SVLKVEKLF
TRBV11-3	TRBJ2-7	ASSRSFRLRSGLAGGVNEQY
TRBV15	TRBJ2-7	ATSRVWDRANEQY
TRBV12-3/TRBV12-4	TRBJ2-7	ASSIRTGNERY
TRBV28	TRBJ2-5	ASSTRQKTKETQY
TRBV4-3	TRBJ2-3	ASSQDRVGGGDTQY
TRBV12-3/TRBV12-4	TRBJ2-1	ASSPGLAGKYNEQF
TRBV14	TRBJ1-4	ASSNRVNEKLF
TRBV4-3	TRBJ2-1	ASSQVGGLTGAHEQF
TRBV29-1	TRBJ1-5	SVAGHNQPQH
TRBV28	TRBJ2-7	ASSYRGGEQY
TRBV11-3	TRBJ2-7	ASSLDGENYEQY
TRBV5-1	TRBJ1-1	ASSTQENTEAF
TRBV6-2/TRBV6-3	TRBJ1-5	ASSPGGSRQPQH
TRBV7-2	TRBJ2-7	ASSLVPEWQY
TRBV7-9	TRBJ1-3	ASSLKGEDSGNTIY
TRBV6-5	TRBJ1-2	ASSQGWANGYT
TRBV18	TRBJ2-1	ASSRLDEQF
TRBV20-1	TRBJ1-4	SARDDRVNEKLF
TRBV18	TRBJ1-5	ASSPSGQDNQPQH
TRBV15	TRBJ2-7	ATSRDGGRHYEQY
TRBV28	TRBJ2-7	ASSLRDSYEQY
TRBV20-1	TRBJ2-3	SARLAGVADTQY
TRBV6-2/TRBV6-3	TRBJ2-7	ASSRQGPEEQY
TRBV7-8	TRBJ2-2	ASSLIGGANTGELF
TRBV2	TRBJ2-2	ASSWAVNTGELF
TRBV6-2/TRBV6-3	TRBJ1-1	ASSYLGVNTEAF
TRBV2	TRBJ2-1	ASIIQVTYNEQF
TRBV29-1	TRBJ1-5	SVGGKVGQPQH
TRBV5-1	TRBJ2-7	ASSWPGLAGVHEQY
TRBV4-3	TRBJ2-1	ASSQDPSSNNEQF
TRBV7-2	TRBJ1-4	ASSLGYGVSNEKLF
TRBV28	TRBJ2-7	ASSTPRNRQNTYEQY
TRBV12-3/TRBV12-4	TRBJ1-1	ASSNRANTEAF
TRBV20-1	TRBJ2-1	SARGLAGVKTVQTGTNEQF
TRBV4-1	TRBJ2-2	ASSLTGRNTGELF
TRBV20-1	TRBJ1-3	SADRDGAGNTIY
TRBV6-6	TRBJ2-3	ASSYRGRTTDTQY
TRBV4-2	TRBJ2-3	ASSQDSSGSTDTQY
TRBV6-2/TRBV6-3	TRBJ2-3	ASGERGGLTDTQY
TRBV4-1	TRBJ2-1	ASSQGGGRGSGNEQF
TRBV11-3	TRBJ2-5	ASSSRQFQETQY
TRBV7-6	TRBJ1-1	ASSLVRTARNTEAF
TRBV29-1	TRBJ2-2	SVDGGARAMDGELF
TRBV25-1	TRBJ2-7	ASSKGQGSHEQY